Given below is one T cell receptor beta chain in context. Original handling: Counts of nucleated cells, estimated from reference gene primer amplification, were obtained. Profiled with immunoSEQ multiplex PCR; TCRdb holds only in-frame clones, not every one. From that table come the V and J calls and clone size; the DNA was used to work out D and trimming. The data contain a few hundred thousand clones, 70% to 90% of them singletons. The data derive from a study of blood T cell repertoires in COVID-19. Study summary: Acute-phase and convalescent COVID-19 samples originated in the United States, Italy and Spain.

The trim removed 3 bases at V and 5 bases at J, leaving 6 bases unmatched. Germline assignment: CDR1 LNHDA and CDR2 SQIVND (reference sequence). The CDR3 contains 14 residues. Specimen: peripheral blood. V is TRBV19 and J is TRBJ1-2; 7 nucleotides align to TRBD1. This sequence was found in a man younger than 30 with active or convalescent COVID-19. The CDR3, as DNA: TGTGCCAGTAGTATGCAGGGGGATGTATATGGCTACACCTTC. Translating it yields CASSMQGDVYGYTF.